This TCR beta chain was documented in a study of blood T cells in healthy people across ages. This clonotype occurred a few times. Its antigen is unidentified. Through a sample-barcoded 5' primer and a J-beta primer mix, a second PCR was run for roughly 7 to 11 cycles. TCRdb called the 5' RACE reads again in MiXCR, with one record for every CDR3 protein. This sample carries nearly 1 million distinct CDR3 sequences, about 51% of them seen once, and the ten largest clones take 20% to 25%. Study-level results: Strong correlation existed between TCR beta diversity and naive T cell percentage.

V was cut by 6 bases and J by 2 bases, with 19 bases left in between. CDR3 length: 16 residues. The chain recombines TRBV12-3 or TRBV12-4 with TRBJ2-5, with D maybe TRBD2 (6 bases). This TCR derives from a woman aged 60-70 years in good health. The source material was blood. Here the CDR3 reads CASRVGDLGGQETQYF. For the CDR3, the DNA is TGTGCCAGCAGAGTTGGGGATTTGGGGGGACAAGAGACCCAGTACTTC.